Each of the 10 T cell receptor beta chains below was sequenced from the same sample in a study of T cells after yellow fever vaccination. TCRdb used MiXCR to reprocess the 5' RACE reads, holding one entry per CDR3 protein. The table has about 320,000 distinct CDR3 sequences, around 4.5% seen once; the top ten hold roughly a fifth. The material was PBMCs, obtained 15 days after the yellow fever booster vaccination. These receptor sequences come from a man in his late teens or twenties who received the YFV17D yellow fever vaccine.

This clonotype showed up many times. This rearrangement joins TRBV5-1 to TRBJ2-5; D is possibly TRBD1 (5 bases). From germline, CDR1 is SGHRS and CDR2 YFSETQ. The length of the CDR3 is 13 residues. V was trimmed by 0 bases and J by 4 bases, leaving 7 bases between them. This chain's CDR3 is CASSLDGAETQYF. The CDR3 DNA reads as TGCGCCAGCAGCTTGGATGGGGCAGAGACCCAGTACTTC.

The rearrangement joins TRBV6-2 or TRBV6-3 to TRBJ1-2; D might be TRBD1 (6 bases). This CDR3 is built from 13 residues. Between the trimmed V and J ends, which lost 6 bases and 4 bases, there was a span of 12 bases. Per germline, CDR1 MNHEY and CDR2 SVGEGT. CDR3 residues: CASRLQGPYGYTF. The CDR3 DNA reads TGTGCCAGCAGGTTACAGGGACCCTATGGCTACACCTTC.

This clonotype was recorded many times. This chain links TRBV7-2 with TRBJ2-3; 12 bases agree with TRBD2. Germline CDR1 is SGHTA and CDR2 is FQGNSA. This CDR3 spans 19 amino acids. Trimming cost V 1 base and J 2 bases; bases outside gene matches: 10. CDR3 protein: CASSLEDGLAGPFTDTQYF. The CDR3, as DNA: TGTGCCAGCAGCTTAGAAGACGGACTAGCGGGACCCTTCACAGATACGCAGTATTTT.

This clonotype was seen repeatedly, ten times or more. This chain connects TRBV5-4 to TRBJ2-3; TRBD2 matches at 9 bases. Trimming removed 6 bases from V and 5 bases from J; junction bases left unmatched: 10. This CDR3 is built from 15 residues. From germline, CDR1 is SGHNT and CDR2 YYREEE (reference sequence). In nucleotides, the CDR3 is TGTGCCAGCACCATGGGAGGTAGCGGGGGAGATACGCAGTATTTT. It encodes CASTMGGSGGDTQYF.

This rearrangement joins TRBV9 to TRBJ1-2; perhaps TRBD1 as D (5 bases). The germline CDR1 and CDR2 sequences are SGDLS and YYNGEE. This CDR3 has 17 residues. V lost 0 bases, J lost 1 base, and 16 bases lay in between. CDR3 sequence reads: CASSVAPGRMDNYGYTF. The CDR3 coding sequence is TGTGCCAGCAGCGTAGCCCCGGGACGGATGGATAACTATGGCTACACCTTC.

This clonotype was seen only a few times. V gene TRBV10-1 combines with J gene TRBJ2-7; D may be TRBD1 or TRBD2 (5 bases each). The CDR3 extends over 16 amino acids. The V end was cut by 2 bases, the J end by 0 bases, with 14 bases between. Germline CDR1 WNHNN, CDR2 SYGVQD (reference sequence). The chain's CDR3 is CASSEPRGPLSYEQYF. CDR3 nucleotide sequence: TGCGCCAGCAGTGAGCCGAGGGGACCCCTCTCCTACGAGCAGTACTTC.

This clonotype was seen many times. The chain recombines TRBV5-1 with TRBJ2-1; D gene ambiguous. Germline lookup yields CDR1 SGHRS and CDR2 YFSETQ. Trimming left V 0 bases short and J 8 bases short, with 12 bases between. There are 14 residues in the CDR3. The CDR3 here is CASSLAGPGDEQFF. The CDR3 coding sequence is TGCGCCAGCAGCTTGGCCGGGCCGGGCGATGAGCAGTTCTTC.

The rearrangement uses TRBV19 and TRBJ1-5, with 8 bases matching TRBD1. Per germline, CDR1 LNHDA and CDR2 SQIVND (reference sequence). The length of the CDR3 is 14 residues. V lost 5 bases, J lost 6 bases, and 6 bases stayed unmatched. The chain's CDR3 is CASSGTGGGQPQHF. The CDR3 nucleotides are TGTGCCAGTAGTGGGACAGGTGGCGGTCAGCCCCAGCATTTT.

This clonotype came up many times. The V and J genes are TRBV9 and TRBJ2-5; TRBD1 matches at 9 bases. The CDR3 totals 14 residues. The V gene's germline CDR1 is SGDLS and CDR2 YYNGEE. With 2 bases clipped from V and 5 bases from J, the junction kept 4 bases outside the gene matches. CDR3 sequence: CASSVDRGRETQYF. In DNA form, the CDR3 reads TGTGCCAGCAGCGTCGACAGGGGGAGGGAGACCCAGTACTTC. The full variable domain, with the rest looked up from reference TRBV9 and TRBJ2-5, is DSGVTQTPKHLITATGQRVTLRCSPRSGDLSVYWYQQSLDQGLQFLIQYYNGEERAKGNILERFSAQQFPDLHSELNLSSLELGDSALYFCASSVDRGRETQYFGPGTRLLVL.

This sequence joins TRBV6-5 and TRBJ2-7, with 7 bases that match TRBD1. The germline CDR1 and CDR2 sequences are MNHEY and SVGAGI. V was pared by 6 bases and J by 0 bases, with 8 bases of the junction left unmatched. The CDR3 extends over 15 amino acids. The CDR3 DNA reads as TGTGCCAGCAGGCCTGGGACAGCGAGCTCCTACGAGCAGTACGTC. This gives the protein CASRPGTASSYEQYV.